This T cell receptor beta chain was captured in a study of post-analysis software for immune sequencing data. V was cut by 8 bases and J by 0 bases, with 8 bases left in between. The CDR3 totals 12 residues. Germline assignment: CDR1 ENHRY and CDR2 SYGVKD. General study points: Under F measure analysis, samples from one preparation batch co-clustered strongly. TRBV segments more frequent in patients than in controls numbered roughly 5 and included TRBV5-6, TRBV5-1 and TRBV20-1.

As to this clonotype: Its antigen remains unknown.

Built from TCR beta cDNA, the libraries had unique molecular identifiers in them. Each CDR3 protein is one row after TCRdb ran MiXCR on the PCR reads. The table lists around 700,000 distinct CDR3 sequences, approximately 60% of them singletons. The J gene is TRBJ2-7, the V gene TRBV10-3; D is perhaps TRBD2 (6 bases). What was sequenced was blood. This TCR was recovered from a girl aged 2-9 years with multiple sclerosis. CDR3 nucleotides: TGTGCCATCGGGACTCACTCCTACGAGCAGTACTTC. As protein: CAIGTHSYEQYF.